The 28 T cell receptor beta chains given below trace back to one sample, sequenced in a study of blood T cell repertoires in COVID-19. Sequencing was performed with immunoSEQ multiplex PCR; in TCRdb, only in-frame clones are kept and a portion is missing. The sample has approximately 300,000 clones, 88% seen once. Specimen: peripheral blood. All receptors come from a woman in her forties or fifties with active or convalescent COVID-19.

The chain is built from TRBV9 and TRBJ2-1, with 10 bases lining up with TRBD2. Per the germline V gene, CDR1 is SGDLS and CDR2 is YYNGEE. This CDR3 has 14 residues. Losses at the gene ends were 4 bases for V and 7 bases for J; bases not matched to a gene: 5. The CDR3 here is CASSTSGGVNEQFF. CDR3 DNA: TGTGCCAGCAGCACAAGCGGGGGGGTGAATGAGCAGTTCTTC. Supplemented by reference TRBV9 and TRBJ2-1, the full variable domain reads DSGVTQTPKHLITATGQRVTLRCSPRSGDLSVYWYQQSLDQGLQFLIQYYNGEERAKGNILERFSAQQFPDLHSELNLSSLELGDSALYFCASSTSGGVNEQFFGPGTRLTVL.

The rearrangement links TRBV5-1 to TRBJ1-1; D is ambiguous. The CDR3 has 14 amino acids. Germline V lookup: CDR1 SGHRS, CDR2 YFSETQ. V was cut by 4 bases and J by 3 bases, with 13 bases left in between. CDR3 sequence (DNA): TGCGCCAGCAGCCGTAGAGTTTTAGACACTGAAGCTTTCTTT. Translation gives CASSRRVLDTEAFF.

The chain joins TRBV6-5 to TRBJ1-4; TRBD1 agrees at 9 bases. The CDR3 totals 15 residues. V was pared by 4 bases and J by 3 bases, with 3 bases of the junction left unmatched. CDR1 MNHEY and CDR2 SVGAGI come from the germline V gene. The CDR3 reads CASSWGQGPNEKLFF. CDR3 bases: TGTGCCAGCAGTTGGGGACAGGGTCCTAATGAAAAACTGTTTTTT.

The chain carries TRBV29-1 and TRBJ2-7; D possibly corresponds to TRBD2 (5 bases). Per the germline V gene, CDR1 is SQVTM and CDR2 is ANQGSEA. The CDR3 contains 15 residues. Deletions cut 6 bases from V and 0 bases from J, with 18 bases between. The CDR3 DNA reads TGCAGCGTGGAGAGCGGTACCATAAGCTCCTACGAGCAGTACTTC. Translated: CSVESGTISSYEQYF.

The V call is TRBV5-1, the J call TRBJ2-6, with D possibly matching TRBD2 (6 bases). Germline V gives CDR1 SGHRS, CDR2 YFSETQ. Trimming removed 4 bases at V and 0 bases at J, with 14 bases between. There are 17 residues in the CDR3. The CDR3 loop is CASSRGTSTSGANVLTF. The CDR3 region has the DNA TGCGCCAGCAGCCGGGGGACTTCAACCTCTGGGGCCAACGTCCTGACTTTC.

The genes are TRBV15 and TRBJ2-1; D is possibly TRBD1 (6 bases). The V and J ends lost 1 base and 6 bases respectively, with 10 bases between them. The germline CDR1 and CDR2 sequences are LNHNV and YYDKDF (reference sequence). The CDR3 loop spans 14 amino acids. The CDR3 DNA is TGTGCCACCAGCAGAGTCGGACAGATCAATGAGCAGTTCTTC. It is translated as CATSRVGQINEQFF. Full variable domain (rest looked up from reference TRBV15 and TRBJ2-1): DAMVIQNPRYQVTQFGKPVTLSCSQTLNHNVMYWYQQKSSQAPKLLFHYYDKDFNNEADTPDNFQSRRPNTSFCFLDIRSPGLGDTAMYLCATSRVGQINEQFFGPGTRLTVL.

The rearrangement uses TRBV6-6 and TRBJ1-4; possible D gene TRBD1, 5 bases. This CDR3 region has 19 residues. Trimming cost V 5 bases and J 0 bases, with 22 bases left between them. CDR1 and CDR2 (germline): MNHNY, SVGAGI (reference sequence). CDR3 sequence reads: CASSPAGRRALATNEKLFF. The CDR3, as DNA: TGTGCCAGCAGTCCCGCAGGGCGACGGGCCCTTGCAACTAATGAAAAACTGTTTTTT.

V is TRBV27 and J is TRBJ1-4; TRBD1 might be the D (6 bases). This CDR3 spans 14 amino acids. CDR1 is MNHEY, CDR2 SMNVEV, per germline (reference sequence). Trimming left V 8 bases short and J 7 bases short, with 17 bases between. CDR3 sequence (DNA): TGTGCCAGCGGAGTGGCAGGGGCCCGTGAAAAACTGTTTTTT. This encodes CASGVAGAREKLFF.

J is TRBJ1-1 and V is TRBV6-5; D is unresolved. Germline values: CDR1 MNHEY, CDR2 SVGAGI. This CDR3 region has 11 residues. The V end was cut by 6 bases, the J end by 2 bases, with 4 bases between. The DNA for the CDR3 is TGTGCCAGCAGAATAAACACTGAAGCTTTCTTT. Its translation is CASRINTEAFF.

The chain couples TRBV7-8 to TRBJ1-6; D is ambiguous. V shed 5 bases and J shed 0 bases, with 14 bases lying between them. The CDR3 runs 17 residues. Looked up from germline, CDR1 is SGHVS and CDR2 is FQNEAQ. The CDR3 here is CASSTRKDSSYNSPLHF. The CDR3 DNA sequence: TGTGCCAGCAGCACTAGGAAGGATAGCTCCTATAATTCACCCCTCCACTTT.

This chain joins TRBV5-3 and TRBJ1-2; 7 bases match TRBD1. TRBV5-3 is annotated as an ORF whose role is uncertain. V lost 3 bases and J lost 0; bases outside the gene matches: 17. The CDR3 runs 19 residues. CDR3 residues: CARSSIAGTEDRANYGYTF. DNA for the CDR3: TGTGCCAGAAGCTCAATCGCCGGGACAGAGGATCGAGCTAACTATGGCTACACCTTC.

This chain links TRBV19 with TRBJ2-5; TRBD1 matches at 8 bases. The CDR3 is 15 amino acids. Germline V gene sequence: CDR1 LNHDA, CDR2 SQIVND (reference sequence). J gave up 4 bases and V 3 bases, and 7 bases lay outside the gene matches. This chain's CDR3 is CASSMADRDTETQYF. CDR3 nucleotides: TGTGCCAGTAGTATGGCGGACAGGGATACAGAGACCCAGTACTTC.

V is TRBV9 and J is TRBJ2-1; TRBD1 matches at 8 bases. The V gene's germline CDR1 is SGDLS and CDR2 YYNGEE. V gave up 4 bases and J gave up 5 bases; unmatched junction bases: 2. The CDR3 has 13 amino acids. In DNA, the CDR3 is TGTGCCAGCAGCACACAGGGGGACAATGAGCAGTTCTTC. It is translated as CASSTQGDNEQFF.

The V call is TRBV3-1 (or the pseudogene TRBV3-2), the J call TRBJ1-1, with D possibly matching TRBD1 (5 bases). Trimming removed 4 bases at V and 1 base at J, with 10 bases between. CDR3 length: 14 residues. Germline V lookup: CDR1 LGHDT, CDR2 YNNKEL (reference sequence). The CDR3: CASSRGGENTEAFF. DNA for the CDR3: TGTGCCAGCAGCCGGGGAGGGGAGAACACTGAAGCTTTCTTT.

The chain has TRBV6-1 and TRBJ1-4; 7 positions agree with TRBD1. After removal of 3 bases from V and 3 bases from J, the junction contained 4 bases not matched to a gene. The CDR3 has 15 residues. Germline lookup yields CDR1 MNHNS and CDR2 SASEGT. The CDR3 sequence is CASSDGDRANEKLFF. DNA for the CDR3: TGTGCCAGCAGTGACGGAGACAGGGCTAATGAAAAACTGTTTTTT.

This clone was detected a few times. The chain employs TRBV4-1 and TRBJ2-7; 8 bases align to TRBD2. CDR3 length: 17 residues. Germline CDR1 MGHRA, CDR2 YSYEKL. V was clipped by 0 bases and J by 3 bases; unmatched bases: 10. The CDR3, as DNA: TGCGCCAGCAGCCAAGATCTCGGGGGACTAGTAGTCTACGAGCAGTACTTC. Its translation is CASSQDLGGLVVYEQYF.

This clone came up a few times. This chain connects TRBV2 to TRBJ1-5; a weak D match, TRBD1 (6 bases). This CDR3 has 15 amino acids. Germline V lookup: CDR1 SNHLY, CDR2 FYNNEI. Trimming removed 3 bases from V and 3 bases from J, with 12 bases in between. The CDR3 sequence is CASSEGAELNQPQHF. Here the CDR3 DNA reads TGTGCCAGCAGTGAGGGGGCAGAACTCAATCAGCCCCAGCATTTT.

To note about this clone: Other DNA variants within this sample encode the same CDR3. The gene calls are TRBV30 and TRBJ1-4, with D maybe TRBD1 (6 bases). The germline V gene has CDR1 GTSNPN and CDR2 SVGIG (reference sequence). V lost 0 bases and J lost 7, with 6 bases in between. CDR3 length: 12 residues. DNA for the CDR3: TGTGCCTGGAGTGTAGGGGGTGAAAAACTGTTTTTT. It translates to CAWSVGGEKLFF.

This clone was seen once. The CDR3 region has the DNA TGTGCCAGCAGCTTAGCGGACCTACAGGTTAACACTGAAGCTTTCTTT. Protein: CASSLADLQVNTEAFF. The chain has TRBV7-2 and TRBJ1-1; perhaps TRBD1 as D (5 bases). This CDR3 spans 16 amino acids. The V and J ends lost 0 bases and 2 bases respectively, with 13 bases between them. The V gene's germline CDR1 is SGHTA and CDR2 FQGNSA.

The rearrangement uses TRBV30 and TRBJ1-6; D might be TRBD1 (5 bases). V was cut by 3 bases and J by 8 bases, with 11 bases left in between. Germline-derived CDR1 and CDR2 are GTSNPN and SVGIG (reference sequence). The CDR3 length is 13 residues. DNA for the CDR3: TGTGCCTGGAGAGGAGACAGCGATTCACCCCTCCACTTT. Translated, it gives CAWRGDSDSPLHF.

This chain connects TRBV19 to TRBJ1-5, with 8 bases lining up with TRBD1. V was pared by 7 bases and J by 6 bases, with 8 bases of the junction left unmatched. Looked up from germline, CDR1 is LNHDA and CDR2 is SQIVND (reference sequence). The CDR3 consists of 14 residues. The CDR3 reads CASTGTGTGQPQHF. The CDR3 DNA sequence: TGTGCCAGTACCGGGACCGGGACAGGTCAGCCCCAGCATTTT.

This chain links TRBV4-3 with TRBJ2-1; D is ambiguous. In germline, CDR1 is LGHNA, CDR2 YSLEER. The V end lost 1 base, the J end lost 0 bases, and 13 bases lay between the germline ends. The length of the CDR3 is 17 residues. CDR3 sequence (DNA): TGCGCCAGCAGCCAAGTGGCGCTCCGGAGCTCCTACAATGAGCAGTTCTTC. Protein: CASSQVALRSSYNEQFF.

The rearrangement links TRBV27 to TRBJ1-1, with a tentative D call TRBD1 (6 bases). V was clipped by 6 bases and J by 0 bases, with 20 bases between them. CDR3 length: 17 amino acids. From germline, CDR1 is MNHEY and CDR2 SMNVEV (reference sequence). The CDR3 sequence is CASSEIPGHRVNTEAFF. CDR3 DNA: TGTGCCAGCAGCGAGATACCGGGACACAGGGTGAACACTGAAGCTTTCTTT.

V gene TRBV4-3 combines with J gene TRBJ2-1, with a weak D call TRBD2 (7 bases). CDR1 LGHNA and CDR2 YSLEER come from the germline V gene. The CDR3 contains 17 residues. V dropped 0 bases and J dropped 0 bases, with 12 bases sitting between them. The CDR3 reads CASSQERGPRSYNEQFF. The DNA of the CDR3 is TGCGCCAGCAGCCAAGAGCGGGGGCCCCGCTCCTACAATGAGCAGTTCTTC.

This chain connects TRBV28 to TRBJ2-7; the D is unclear. This CDR3 comprises 13 residues. CDR1 MDHEN and CDR2 SYDVKM come from the germline V gene. Trimming pared 2 bases from V and 0 bases from J, leaving 5 bases between. CDR3 amino acids: CASSLGLSYEQYF. CDR3 in DNA: TGTGCCAGCAGTTTAGGCCTCTCCTACGAGCAGTACTTC.

The chain has TRBV30 and TRBJ1-1; D remains unclear. The CDR3 runs 11 residues. V lost 4 bases and J 6 bases, leaving 9 bases between the germline ends. Germline assignment: CDR1 GTSNPN and CDR2 SVGIG (reference sequence). The CDR3 DNA is TGTGCCTGGAAGAGGGAAGCTGAAGCTTTCTTT. Translation gives CAWKREAEAFF.

This clone showed up just once. The chain uses TRBV9 and TRBJ1-4, with D possibly matching TRBD1 (6 bases). This CDR3 is built from 15 residues. In germline, CDR1 is SGDLS, CDR2 YYNGEE. The V end was cut by 0 bases, the J end by 6 bases, with 12 bases between. The CDR3, as DNA: TGTGCCAGCAGCGTAGGCGGCAGGGGAGATGAAAAACTGTTTTTT. It is translated as CASSVGGRGDEKLFF.

This clone appeared once. V is TRBV2 and J is TRBJ2-1; 10 positions match TRBD2. Per germline, CDR1 SNHLY and CDR2 FYNNEI. The CDR3 is made up of 16 amino acids. J was trimmed by 8 bases and V by 4 bases; bases with no gene match: 11. CDR3 bases: TGTGCCAGCAGTGGTTTCCTAGCGGGGGCTCAGGATGAGCAGTTCTTC. Its translation is CASSGFLAGAQDEQFF. The entire variable domain, with the rest obtained from reference TRBV2 and TRBJ2-1, is as follows: EPEVTQTPSHQVTQMGQEVILRCVPISNHLYFYWYRQILGQKVEFLVSFYNNEISEKSEIFDDQFSVERPDGSNFTLKIRSTKLEDSAMYFCASSGFLAGAQDEQFFGPGTRLTVL.